This T cell receptor (beta chain) was captured in a study of shared clonotypes between healthy human individuals. V dropped 4 bases and J dropped 5; count of bases not matched to a gene: 15. CDR3 length: 18 residues. CDR1 is SEHNR, CDR2 FQNEAQ, per germline (reference sequence). Running of the assay took place at deep level. In the authors' methods: Owing to the provision of junction-only sequences devoid of quality scores by immunoSEQ, filtering differed. The repertoire was sequenced with immunoSEQ multiplex PCR; TCRdb's copy has only in-frame clones and lacks some. Clonal size and the V and J genes are those of that table, whereas D and trimming came from the DNA. The sample lists approximately 1.4 million clones; 98% were seen once.

Sequencing was carried out using naive CD4+ T cells sorted from blood. Subset specified: CD45RA+ positively selected. This chain links TRBV7-9 with TRBJ2-2, with 8 bases that match TRBD2. The source is a man aged 25-45 years in good health. The CDR3 DNA reads TGTGCCAGCAGCTCAAGACCTGGGAGCGGGAGTACTACCGGGGAGCTGTTTTTT. It encodes CASSSRPGSGSTTGELFF.